This T cell receptor (beta chain) was found in a study of blood T cells in healthy people across ages. Germline loops: CDR1 LNHDA, CDR2 SQIVND (reference sequence). This CDR3 comprises 15 residues. The ends were cut back, 7 bases at V and 0 bases at J, with 13 bases in the middle. A J-beta primer mix and a sample-barcoded 5' primer were used in a second PCR of about 6 to 12 cycles. A single record per CDR3 protein comes from TCRdb applying MiXCR to the 5' RACE reads. Of approximately 800,000 distinct CDR3 sequences listed, about 48% are singletons. The chain recombines TRBV19 with TRBJ2-4, with D possibly TRBD1 on 6 matching bases. The sequence derives from a man older than 75 in good health. The sequencing input was blood. The CDR3 DNA follows: TGTGCCAGTACATCTGGGGGCTTAGCCAAAAACATTCAGTACTTC. This encodes CASTSGGLAKNIQYF.